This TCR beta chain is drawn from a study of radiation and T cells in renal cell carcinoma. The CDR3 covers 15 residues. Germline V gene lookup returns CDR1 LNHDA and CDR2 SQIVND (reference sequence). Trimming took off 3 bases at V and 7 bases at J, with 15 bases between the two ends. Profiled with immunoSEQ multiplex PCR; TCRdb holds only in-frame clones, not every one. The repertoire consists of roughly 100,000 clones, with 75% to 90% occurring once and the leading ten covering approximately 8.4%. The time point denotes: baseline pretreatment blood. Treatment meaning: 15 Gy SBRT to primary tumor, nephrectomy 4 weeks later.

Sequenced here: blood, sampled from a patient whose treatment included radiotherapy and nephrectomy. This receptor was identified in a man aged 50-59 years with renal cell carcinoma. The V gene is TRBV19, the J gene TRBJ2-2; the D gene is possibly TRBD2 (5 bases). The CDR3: CASSMRVGSVGELFF. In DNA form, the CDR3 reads TGTGCCAGTAGTATGAGGGTAGGGTCGGTCGGGGAGCTGTTTTTT.